This T cell receptor beta chain was observed in a study of CD8+ T cells in alopecia areata. Study in general: Treated patients swallowed 5 to 10 mg of oral tofacitinib twice daily. Treatment ran 6 to 18 months, with 6 months of follow-up afterward.

This CDR3 comprises 13 residues. Germline V gives CDR1 SEHNR, CDR2 FQNEAQ (reference sequence). V lost 2 bases, J lost 5 bases, and 9 bases lay in between. Findings and limits, study-wide: The study found TCR sharing across patients less clear than in mice, possibly for HLA reasons. There were also resident alphabeta T cells of normal skin sequenced in scalp samples.

cDNA reverse transcribed from extracted RNA served as the sequencing template. Using immunoSEQ multiplex PCR, the repertoire was profiled, and TCRdb retains in-frame clones only, with some absent. The data show about 12,000 clones, around 60% seen once. As concerns this clone: What it recognizes is unknown.

As part of sample collection, lesional scalp punch biopsies and peripheral blood were taken from alopecia areata patients. This TCR derives from a human donor with alopecia areata. The chain uses TRBV7-9 and TRBJ2-5; D may be TRBD1 (6 bases). Sequencing input: skin. Here the CDR3 reads CASSLTGMETQYF. CDR3 in DNA: TGTGCCAGCAGCTTAACAGGGATGGAGACCCAGTACTTC.